Listed here are 22 T cell receptor beta chains from one sample, sequenced in a study of OX40 agonist ivuxolimab in advanced cancers. Data came from immunoSEQ multiplex PCR; TCRdb stores just in-frame clones and leaves some out. The sample carries over 150,000 clones, roughly 94% recorded once. The input for sequencing was CD4+ or CD8+ T cells sorted from blood, taken in a trial of the OX40 agonist ivuxolimab. These receptors all come from an adult with an advanced solid tumor such as melanoma, head and neck, liver or kidney cancer.

The chain joins TRBV2 to TRBJ1-1; 8 positions match TRBD1. Germline V gives CDR1 SNHLY, CDR2 FYNNEI. V trimming: 10 bases; J trimming: 4 bases; junction bases outside the gene matches: 5. There are 12 residues in the CDR3. The CDR3, as DNA: TGTGCCACAGAGACAGGGGTCACTGAAGCTTTCTTT. It yields the protein CATETGVTEAFF.

The chain has TRBV7-3 and TRBJ1-3; D perhaps matches TRBD1 (5 bases). CDR3 size: 17 residues. The ends were cut back, 2 bases at V and 7 bases at J, with 21 bases in the middle. Per germline, CDR1 SGHTA and CDR2 FQGTGA. CDR3 region: CASSLWVEGRTLNTIYF. The CDR3 DNA follows: TGTGCCAGCAGCTTATGGGTCGAAGGGAGGACACTTAACACCATATATTTT.

The V gene is TRBV27, the J gene TRBJ1-1; 7 nucleotides match TRBD1. CDR1 and CDR2 (germline): MNHEY, SMNVEV (reference sequence). V lost 0 bases and J lost 0; bases outside the gene matches: 4. This CDR3 comprises 16 residues. The chain's CDR3 is CASSLSADRLNTEAFF. Written as DNA, the CDR3 is TGTGCCAGCAGTTTATCAGCGGACAGGCTGAACACTGAAGCTTTCTTT.

The chain couples TRBV9 to TRBJ1-4; TRBD1 might be the D (5 bases). Trimming stripped 0 bases from V and 8 bases from J, with 14 bases between. The germline V gene has CDR1 SGDLS and CDR2 YYNGEE. The CDR3 totals 15 residues. In DNA, the CDR3 is TGTGCCAGCAGCGTAGGAGGCAGGGAGGGGGAAAAACTGTTTTTT. It encodes CASSVGGREGEKLFF.

The chain uses TRBV18 and TRBJ1-1; 7 nucleotides match TRBD1. The CDR3 consists of 15 residues. The germline gives CDR1 KGHSH, CDR2 LQKENI. J was trimmed by 5 bases and V by 4 bases; bases with no gene match: 10. The CDR3 sequence is CASSLTSGQTTEAFF. For the CDR3, the DNA is TGTGCCAGCTCACTCACATCGGGACAGACGACTGAAGCTTTCTTT.

Only a few counts were recorded for this clone. The chain combines TRBV30 with TRBJ1-1, with TRBD1 as a possible D gene (5 bases). V was shortened by 0 bases and J by 2 bases, with 13 bases between the two germline ends. The CDR3 spans 15 residues. Looked up from germline, CDR1 is GTSNPN and CDR2 is SVGIG (reference sequence). CDR3 DNA: TGTGCCTGGAGTGTAAGGGGCAGGGCTAACACTGAAGCTTTCTTT. Translated, it gives CAWSVRGRANTEAFF.

In its sample, this clone was seen once. This chain uses TRBV2 with TRBJ1-5; tentative D call: TRBD1 (5 bases). The CDR3 has 14 residues. The germline V and J ends were trimmed by 7 bases and 6 bases, with 16 bases remaining between them. Germline CDR1 is SNHLY and CDR2 is FYNNEI. CDR3 in DNA: TGTGCCAGCACGGAGGCAGGGTGGCGTCAGCCCCAGCATTTT. Its translation: CASTEAGWRQPQHF.

J is TRBJ2-7 and V is TRBV28; 7 bases line up with TRBD2. The germline gives CDR1 MDHEN, CDR2 SYDVKM. With 6 bases clipped from V and 1 base from J, the junction kept 3 bases outside the gene matches. The CDR3 is made up of 13 amino acids. CDR3 sequence (DNA): TGTGCCAGCAGGGTCGGGAGGTCCTACGAGCAGTACTTC. Protein sequence: CASRVGRSYEQYF.

This clone was found a few times. The J gene is TRBJ1-1, the V gene TRBV5-4; 7 bases are shared with TRBD1. CDR1 is SGHNT, CDR2 YYREEE, per germline (reference sequence). The V segment lost 3 bases and the J segment 4 bases; nucleotides outside the gene matches: 3. This CDR3 has 13 residues. CDR3 protein: CASSSRQGTEAFF. The CDR3 DNA reads as TGTGCCAGCAGCTCGCGACAGGGCACTGAAGCTTTCTTT.

The chain combines TRBV18 with TRBJ2-7, with 7 bases fitting TRBD2. Germline-derived CDR1 and CDR2 are KGHSH and LQKENI. Trimming took 2 bases from V and 6 from J; bases not matched to a gene: 10. This CDR3 is built from 15 residues. The DNA for the CDR3 is TGTGCCAGCTCACCAAGTGGCGGGAGTTCCCCCGAGCAGTACTTC. It is translated as CASSPSGGSSPEQYF.

The V call is TRBV5-3, the J call TRBJ1-6, with 8 bases matching TRBD1. TRBV5-3 is an ORF for which the function is uncertain. V lost 4 bases and J lost 4; bases outside the gene matches: 13. CDR3 length equals 18 residues. Here the CDR3 DNA reads TGTGCCAGAAGCCAACCCCTGACAGGGGAAGCATATAATTCACCCCTCCACTTT. Protein sequence: CARSQPLTGEAYNSPLHF.

The chain links TRBV29-1 to TRBJ2-1; D unclear. Germline lookup yields CDR1 SQVTM and CDR2 ANQGSEA. Trimming stripped 7 bases from V and 2 bases from J, with 12 bases between. The CDR3 contains 13 residues. CDR3 coding DNA: TGCAGCGCCGCGGTTGGCCCCTACAATGAGCAGTTCTTC. It encodes CSAAVGPYNEQFF.

The chain uses TRBV27 and TRBJ2-1; 9 bases are a match to TRBD2. Germline-derived CDR1 and CDR2 are MNHEY and SMNVEV (reference sequence). The CDR3 is 18 amino acids. V was clipped by 5 bases and J by 9 bases; unmatched bases: 20. Here the CDR3 reads CASSPQVGGRAVSGEQFF. In DNA, the CDR3 is TGTGCCAGCAGTCCCCAGGTGGGCGGGAGGGCTGTTTCGGGTGAGCAGTTCTTC.

The chain carries TRBV7-2 and TRBJ1-2, with D hard to call. CDR1 and CDR2 (germline): SGHTA, FQGNSA. The ends were cut back, 3 bases at V and 2 bases at J, with 10 bases in the middle. The length of the CDR3 is 14 residues. The CDR3 coding sequence is TGTGCCAGCAGCTTGATGACAACCAACTATGGCTACACCTTC. It yields the protein CASSLMTTNYGYTF.

The chain couples TRBV4-3 to TRBJ2-5; unclear D gene. Germline assignment: CDR1 LGHNA and CDR2 YSLEER. The CDR3 loop spans 15 amino acids. Trimming left V 1 base short and J 1 base short, with 10 bases between. The CDR3 DNA follows: TGCGCCAGCAGCCAAGTGGTTAGCAGCCAAGAGACCCAGTACTTC. Encoded protein: CASSQVVSSQETQYF.

DNA for the CDR3: TGTGCCAGCAACTCGGACAGGGGGCATGGCTACACCTTC. Encoded protein: CASNSDRGHGYTF. The chain joins TRBV9 to TRBJ1-2, with 11 bases lining up with TRBD1. J lost 6 bases, V lost 6 bases, and 4 bases had no gene match. Per the germline V gene, CDR1 is SGDLS and CDR2 is YYNGEE. The CDR3 loop spans 13 amino acids.

The V call is TRBV7-3, the J call TRBJ2-7; 8 bases are a match to TRBD2. V trimming: 5 bases; J trimming: 1 base; junction bases outside the gene matches: 7. There are 15 residues in the CDR3. Germline V lookup: CDR1 SGHTA, CDR2 FQGTGA. CDR3 coding DNA: TGTGCCAGCAGCACCTTAGCGGGACCGTCCTACGAGCAGTACTTC. Protein sequence: CASSTLAGPSYEQYF.

In this sample, this clone turned up once. This chain's CDR3 is CASSAPIVGYGYTF. CDR3 nucleotides: TGTGCCAGCAGCGCCCCCATCGTGGGGTATGGCTACACCTTC. The J gene is TRBJ1-2, the V gene TRBV5-4; no definite D call. Germline V gene data show CDR1 as SGHNT and CDR2 as YYREEE (reference sequence). Trimming shortened V by 4 bases and J by 5 bases, and 15 bases separated the two germline ends. CDR3 size: 14 residues.

The chain links TRBV5-1 to TRBJ1-3; D not resolved. Trimming took 3 bases from V and 0 from J, leaving 7 bases between them. Per the germline V gene, CDR1 is SGHRS and CDR2 is YFSETQ. The CDR3 is 14 residues long. Here the CDR3 DNA reads TGCGCCAGCAGCTCGGATGGCTCTGGAAACACCATATATTTT. It codes for CASSSDGSGNTIYF.

For the CDR3, the DNA is TGTGCCAGCAGCTTTTCATCCAGGGGATCCCATGAGCAGTTCTTC. Translated: CASSFSSRGSHEQFF. The genes are TRBV7-2 and TRBJ2-1, with TRBD1 as a possible D gene (6 bases). Per the germline V gene, CDR1 is SGHTA and CDR2 is FQGNSA. The CDR3 loop spans 15 amino acids. V was clipped by 3 bases and J by 8 bases, with 17 bases between them. The whole variable domain, filled in from reference TRBV7-2 and TRBJ2-1, reads GAGVSQSPSNKVTEKGKDVELRCDPISGHTALYWYRQSLGQGLEFLIYFQGNSAPDKSGLPSDRFSAERTGGSVSTLTIQRTQQEDSAVYLCASSFSSRGSHEQFFGPGTRLTVL.

The chain carries TRBV5-5 and TRBJ1-4, with 7 bases that match TRBD1. Germline V lookup: CDR1 SGHKS, CDR2 YYEKEE (reference sequence). V was clipped by 4 bases and J by 8 bases; unmatched bases: 2. The CDR3 has 12 amino acids. The CDR3 sequence: CASSQGEEKLFF. In DNA form, the CDR3 reads TGTGCCAGCAGCCAGGGGGAAGAAAAACTGTTTTTT. Based on the CDR3 plus reference TRBV5-5 and TRBJ1-4, the full variable domain is DAGVTQSPTHLIKTRGQQVTLRCSPISGHKSVSWYQQVLGQGPQFIFQYYEKEERGRGNFPDRFSARQFPNYSSELNVNALLLGDSALYLCASSQGEEKLFFGSGTQLSVL.

This rearrangement joins TRBV7-8 to TRBJ2-5; TRBD2 matches 7 bases. The V gene end was trimmed by 2 bases and the J gene end by 1 base; junction bases not matched to a gene: 7. The CDR3 spans 16 residues. Germline CDR1 reads SGHVS; CDR2 reads FQNEAQ. The CDR3 spells CASSLLGEGPQETQYF. CDR3 nucleotides: TGTGCCAGCAGCTTACTCGGGGAGGGCCCCCAAGAGACCCAGTACTTC.